One and the same sample provided the 20 T cell receptor beta chains below, sequenced in a study of cytomegalovirus exposure and HLA in healthy donors. PCR employed 60 Vbeta and 13 Jbeta primers. TCRdb's copy holds only in-frame clones and misses some; the assay was immunoSEQ multiplex PCR. The table records about 190,000 clones, around 67% of them present only once. Sequencing input: PBMCs. Source of these receptors: a woman younger than 45 in good health and CMV-seropositive.

This rearrangement joins TRBV2 to TRBJ2-2, with TRBD2 matching 11 bases. Germline-derived CDR1 and CDR2 are SNHLY and FYNNEI. This CDR3 has 15 amino acids. The J segment lost 8 bases and the V segment lost 7 bases, leaving 9 bases of the junction unmatched. CDR3 nucleotide sequence: TGTGCCAGCACCGAGGCTAGCGGGAGGAAGGGGGAGCTGTTTTTT. Protein: CASTEASGRKGELFF.

This clone has just a few counts. The CDR3 spells CASSPGQGPTNQPQHF. The CDR3 coding sequence is TGCGCCAGCAGCCCGGGACAGGGGCCGACGAATCAGCCCCAGCATTTT. The V and J genes are TRBV4-1 and TRBJ1-5; 10 bases line up with TRBD1. The J segment lost 4 bases and the V segment lost 4 bases, leaving 7 bases of the junction unmatched. CDR1 and CDR2 from the germline V gene are MGHRA and YSYEKL. The CDR3 consists of 16 residues.

V and J are TRBV2 and TRBJ2-3, with 12 nucleotides matching TRBD2. Trimming cost V 6 bases and J 1 base; bases outside gene matches: 8. In germline, CDR1 is SNHLY, CDR2 FYNNEI. This CDR3 has 17 amino acids. The CDR3 loop is CASRPRLAGVRTDTQYF. The CDR3 region has the DNA TGTGCCAGCAGACCAAGACTAGCGGGGGTGCGCACAGATACGCAGTATTTT.

The chain joins TRBV6-4 to TRBJ2-1, with 14 bases identical to TRBD2. V was pared by 4 bases and J by 8 bases, with 1 base of the junction left unmatched. There are 14 residues in the CDR3. Germline V CDR1 and CDR2: MRHNA, SNTAGT. The CDR3 nucleotides are TGTGCCAGCAGTGGACTAGCGGGAGGGGATGAGCAGTTCTTC. This translates into CASSGLAGGDEQFF.

The rearrangement joins TRBV5-1 to TRBJ1-1, with 8 bases that match TRBD1. V trimming: 4 bases; J trimming: 3 bases; junction bases outside the gene matches: 5. The CDR3 totals 14 residues. CDR1 is SGHRS, CDR2 YFSETQ, per germline. The CDR3 protein is CASSRTGKDTEAFF. The CDR3 bases are TGCGCCAGCAGCCGGACAGGGAAGGACACTGAAGCTTTCTTT.

To note about this clone: The same CDR3 is also encoded by other DNA sequences in this sample. The rearrangement joins TRBV10-1 to TRBJ2-4; TRBD2 agrees at 15 bases. J lost 1 base, V lost 4 bases, and 5 bases had no gene match. The germline V gene has CDR1 WNHNN and CDR2 SYGVQD (reference sequence). The CDR3 is made up of 18 amino acids. CDR3 loop: CASSGGLAGGRAKNIQYF. CDR3 bases: TGCGCCAGCAGTGGGGGACTAGCGGGAGGTAGGGCCAAAAACATTCAGTACTTC.

J is TRBJ1-5 and V is TRBV19, with 8 bases lining up with TRBD1. The CDR3 contains 18 residues. Germline CDR1 reads LNHDA; CDR2 reads SQIVND (reference sequence). The V segment lost 7 bases and the J segment 2 bases; nucleotides outside the gene matches: 16. CDR3 coding DNA: TGTGCCAGTACCCCTTGGGCAGGGGGCTCGAATGGCAATCAGCCCCAGCATTTT. It encodes CASTPWAGGSNGNQPQHF.

J is TRBJ2-3 and V is TRBV27, with D possibly being TRBD2 (5 bases). The V gene lost 7 bases and the J gene lost 9 bases, with 17 bases spanning the gap. This CDR3 region has 13 residues. Germline CDR1 reads MNHEY; CDR2 reads SMNVEV (reference sequence). The CDR3, as DNA: TGTGCCAGCACCTCCGAGGGTAGAGGCACGCAGTATTTT. Its translation is CASTSEGRGTQYF.

The J gene is TRBJ2-7, the V gene TRBV6-4, with a tentative D call TRBD1 (6 bases). This CDR3 region has 14 residues. The V gene lost 9 bases and the J gene lost 3 bases, with 18 bases spanning the gap. Germline CDR1 reads MRHNA; CDR2 reads SNTAGT. DNA for the CDR3: TGTGCCAGTCCAATGGGCAGGGGATTCTACGAGCAGTACTTC. It specifies CASPMGRGFYEQYF.

The chain couples TRBV10-1 to TRBJ2-1, with D tentatively TRBD2 (5 bases). CDR1 and CDR2 from the germline V gene are WNHNN and SYGVQD (reference sequence). V dropped 0 bases and J dropped 6 bases, with 9 bases sitting between them. This CDR3 contains 14 residues. The DNA for the CDR3 is TGCGCCAGCAGTGAGTCGACGGACTTCAATGAGCAGTTCTTC. Its translation is CASSESTDFNEQFF.

The J gene is TRBJ2-5, the V gene TRBV7-9; 8 nucleotides agree with TRBD1. The CDR3 contains 14 residues. Germline lookup yields CDR1 SEHNR and CDR2 FQNEAQ (reference sequence). V trimming: 5 bases; J trimming: 5 bases; junction bases outside the gene matches: 7. CDR3 nucleotide sequence: TGTGCCAGCAGCATTGACAGGGGATGGGAGACCCAGTACTTC. It yields the protein CASSIDRGWETQYF.

The V and J genes are TRBV5-6 and TRBJ2-1; D is possibly TRBD2 (6 bases). V was clipped by 0 bases and J by 3 bases, with 13 bases between them. The V gene's germline CDR1 is SGHDT and CDR2 YYEEEE. The CDR3 length is 16 residues. The CDR3 spells CASSLAGGGDYNEQFF. In DNA, the CDR3 is TGTGCCAGCAGCTTGGCCGGAGGCGGGGACTACAATGAGCAGTTCTTC.

The chain uses TRBV27 and TRBJ1-2; D unclear. V lost 5 bases and J 0 bases, leaving 7 bases between the germline ends. Germline loops: CDR1 MNHEY, CDR2 SMNVEV (reference sequence). The CDR3 is 13 amino acids. This chain's CDR3 is CASSSTANYGYTF. The DNA of the CDR3 is TGTGCCAGCAGTAGCACGGCTAACTATGGCTACACCTTC.

The rearrangement links TRBV28 to TRBJ2-5; 8 bases fit TRBD1. CDR1 MDHEN and CDR2 SYDVKM come from the germline V gene. J was trimmed by 2 bases and V by 3 bases; bases with no gene match: 14. The CDR3 is made up of 18 amino acids. The CDR3 is CASSLGTGSRLKQETQYF. CDR3 nucleotide sequence: TGTGCCAGCAGTTTGGGGACAGGAAGCCGTCTGAAACAAGAGACCCAGTACTTC.

The chain joins TRBV5-8 to TRBJ2-3; TRBD2 matches 9 bases. J lost 0 bases, V lost 1 base, and 9 bases had no gene match. CDR1 SGHTS and CDR2 YDEGEE come from the germline V gene. CDR3 length: 18 residues. The CDR3 nucleotides read TGTGCCAGCAGCTTGCGTCGCGGGAGGGCCATAAGCACAGATACGCAGTATTTT. Translated, it gives CASSLRRGRAISTDTQYF.

The rearrangement uses TRBV4-2 and TRBJ2-3; the match to TRBD2 covers 9 bases. V was pared by 1 base and J by 4 bases, with 9 bases of the junction left unmatched. Germline assignment: CDR1 LGHNA and CDR2 YNFKEQ. There are 17 residues in the CDR3. The CDR3 nucleotides read TGTGCCAGCAGCCAAGGGCGGGCGGGAGGGCCGTCAGATACGCAGTATTTT. It yields the protein CASSQGRAGGPSDTQYF.

There are a few counts of this clone. J is TRBJ1-5 and V is TRBV27; D possibly corresponds to TRBD1 (5 bases). This CDR3 comprises 13 residues. Trimming took off 2 bases at V and 6 bases at J, with 8 bases between the two ends. Germline V gene sequence: CDR1 MNHEY, CDR2 SMNVEV (reference sequence). The CDR3 here is CASSLAGTQPQHF. DNA for the CDR3: TGTGCCAGCAGTTTAGCGGGGACTCAGCCCCAGCATTTT.

The rearrangement uses TRBV2 and TRBJ2-1; 12 nucleotides line up with TRBD2. The V segment lost 10 bases and the J segment 7 bases; nucleotides outside the gene matches: 11. Germline CDR1 and CDR2: SNHLY and FYNNEI. This CDR3 has 15 residues. The CDR3 region has the DNA TGTGCCACAACTTCGGGTCTAGCGGGAGGGAATGAGCAGTTCTTC. This translates into CATTSGLAGGNEQFF.

The chain carries TRBV7-9 and TRBJ1-4, with unresolved D. Trimming left V 2 bases short and J 4 bases short, with 8 bases between. CDR1 SEHNR and CDR2 FQNEAQ come from the germline V gene (reference sequence). The CDR3 loop spans 14 amino acids. The CDR3 region has the DNA TGTGCCAGCAGCTTACGGGGTTATAATGAAAAACTGTTTTTT. This sequence encodes CASSLRGYNEKLFF. Using reference TRBV7-9 and TRBJ1-4 for the parts outside the CDR3, the full variable domain is DTGVSQNPRHKITKRGQNVTFRCDPISEHNRLYWYRQTLGQGPEFLTYFQNEAQLEKSRLLSDRFSAERPKGSFSTLEIQRTEQGDSAMYLCASSLRGYNEKLFFGSGTQLSVL.

J is TRBJ2-2 and V is TRBV6-1, with a tentative D call TRBD2 (6 bases). Germline loops: CDR1 MNHNS, CDR2 SASEGT. The germline V and J ends were trimmed by 2 bases and 6 bases, with 13 bases remaining between them. The CDR3 spans 15 residues. The CDR3 region has the DNA TGTGCCAGCAGTGAATATGGGACTGCGGCCGGGGAGCTGTTTTTT. Translated, it gives CASSEYGTAAGELFF.